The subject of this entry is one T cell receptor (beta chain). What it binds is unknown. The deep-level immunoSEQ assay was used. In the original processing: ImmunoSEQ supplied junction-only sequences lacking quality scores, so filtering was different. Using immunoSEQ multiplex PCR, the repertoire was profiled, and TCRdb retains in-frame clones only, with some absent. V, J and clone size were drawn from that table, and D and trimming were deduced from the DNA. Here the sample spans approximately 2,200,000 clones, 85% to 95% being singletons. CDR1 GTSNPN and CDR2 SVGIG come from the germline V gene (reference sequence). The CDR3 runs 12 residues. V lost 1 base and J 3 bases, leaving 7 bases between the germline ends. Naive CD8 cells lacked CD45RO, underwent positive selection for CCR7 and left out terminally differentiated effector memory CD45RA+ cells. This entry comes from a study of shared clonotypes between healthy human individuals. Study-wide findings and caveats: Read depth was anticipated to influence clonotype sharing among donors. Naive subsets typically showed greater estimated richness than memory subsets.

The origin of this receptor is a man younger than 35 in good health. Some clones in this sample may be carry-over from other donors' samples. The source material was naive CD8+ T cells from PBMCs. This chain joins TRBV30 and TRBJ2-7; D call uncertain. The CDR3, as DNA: TGTGCCTGGAGTGGACTCAACTACGAGCAGTACTTC. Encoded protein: CAWSGLNYEQYF.